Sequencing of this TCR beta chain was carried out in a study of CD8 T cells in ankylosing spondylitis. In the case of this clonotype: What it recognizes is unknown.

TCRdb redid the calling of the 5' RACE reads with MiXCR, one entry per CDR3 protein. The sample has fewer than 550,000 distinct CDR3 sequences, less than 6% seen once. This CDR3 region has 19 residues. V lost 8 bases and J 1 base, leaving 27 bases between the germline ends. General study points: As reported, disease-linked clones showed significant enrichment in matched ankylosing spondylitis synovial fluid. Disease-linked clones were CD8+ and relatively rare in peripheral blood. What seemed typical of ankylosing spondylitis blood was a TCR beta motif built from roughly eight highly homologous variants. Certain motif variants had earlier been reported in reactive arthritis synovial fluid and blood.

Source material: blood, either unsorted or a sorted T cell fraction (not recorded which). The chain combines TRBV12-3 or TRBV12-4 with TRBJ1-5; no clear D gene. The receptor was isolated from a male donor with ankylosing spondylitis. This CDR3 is CASCPFIPGGRSSNQPQHF. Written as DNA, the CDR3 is TGTGCCAGCTGTCCATTCATACCCGGAGGGCGGTCGAGCAATCAGCCCCAGCATTTT.